Listed here are 14 T cell receptor beta chains from one sample, sequenced in a study of T cell changes during pregnancy in multiple sclerosis. Sequencing was performed with immunoSEQ multiplex PCR; in TCRdb, only in-frame clones are kept and a portion is missing. Here the sample spans just under 80,000 clones, about 93% being singletons. The sequencing used peripheral blood, collected in the second trimester of pregnancy. The receptors here all came from a female donor in good health, enrolled as a control in a pregnancy study.

The rearrangement links TRBV5-6 to TRBJ1-1, with a weak D call TRBD1 (6 bases). The CDR3 runs to 14 residues. Germline V gives CDR1 SGHDT, CDR2 YYEEEE. Trimming left V 4 bases short and J 6 bases short, with 16 bases between. In DNA form, the CDR3 reads TGTGCCAGCAGCCGGTGGACAGCTGCACCTGAAGCTTTCTTT. Its translation is CASSRWTAAPEAFF. Full variable domain (outside the CDR3, taken from reference TRBV5-6 and TRBJ1-1): DAGVTQSPTHLIKTRGQQVTLRCSPKSGHDTVSWYQQALGQGPQFIFQYYEEEERQRGNFPDRFSGHQFPNYSSELNVNALLLGDSALYLCASSRWTAAPEAFFGQGTRLTVV.

This clone was detected only once. This chain joins TRBV15 and TRBJ1-5; D not resolved. The CDR3 sequence is 14 residues long. Germline V gene sequence: CDR1 LNHNV, CDR2 YYDKDF (reference sequence). With 1 base removed from V and 4 bases from J, the gap between germline ends came to 8 bases. CDR3 in DNA: TGTGCCACCAGCAGAGCTAAGAGTAATCAGCCCCAGCATTTT. It yields the protein CATSRAKSNQPQHF.

V and J are TRBV19 and TRBJ1-2; unclear D gene. This CDR3 region has 16 residues. Germline V lookup: CDR1 LNHDA, CDR2 SQIVND (reference sequence). V was cut by 5 bases and J by 5 bases, with 21 bases left in between. CDR3 loop: CASSQPTKSAAYGYTF. The CDR3 nucleotides read TGTGCCAGTAGTCAACCGACTAAGTCGGCCGCGTATGGCTACACCTTC.

This chain joins TRBV19 and TRBJ1-1, with D possibly TRBD1 on 5 matching bases. The CDR3 totals 13 residues. With 4 bases removed from V and 0 bases from J, the gap between germline ends came to 6 bases. Germline values: CDR1 LNHDA, CDR2 SQIVND (reference sequence). CDR3 in amino acids: CASSKTVNTEAFF. The CDR3 bases are TGTGCCAGTAGTAAGACAGTGAACACTGAAGCTTTCTTT. The whole variable domain, filled in from reference TRBV19 and TRBJ1-1, reads DGGITQSPKYLFRKEGQNVTLSCEQNLNHDAMYWYRQDPGQGLRLIYYSQIVNDFQKGDIAEGYSVSREKKESFPLTVTSAQKNPTAFYLCASSKTVNTEAFFGQGTRLTVV.

The chain has TRBV7-2 and TRBJ1-2; no definite D call. V shed 7 bases and J shed 3 bases, with 15 bases lying between them. Germline CDR1 SGHTA, CDR2 FQGNSA. The CDR3 covers 14 residues. This CDR3 is CASIRRVGHYGYTF. CDR3 DNA sequence: TGTGCCAGCATCCGCCGGGTGGGTCACTATGGCTACACCTTC. The entire variable domain, with the rest obtained from reference TRBV7-2 and TRBJ1-2, is as follows: GAGVSQSPSNKVTEKGKDVELRCDPISGHTALYWYRQSLGQGLEFLIYFQGNSAPDKSGLPSDRFSAERTGGSVSTLTIQRTQQEDSAVYLCASIRRVGHYGYTFGSGTRLTVV.

V usage is TRBV6-1 and J usage is TRBJ2-7, with D tentatively TRBD2 (6 bases). V dropped 4 bases and J dropped 0 bases, with 7 bases sitting between them. In germline, CDR1 is MNHNS, CDR2 SASEGT. There are 13 residues in the CDR3. CDR3 loop: CASSAGGSYEQYF. CDR3 coding DNA: TGTGCCAGCAGTGCCGGGGGCTCCTACGAGCAGTACTTC.

A single count supports this clone. The rearrangement joins TRBV4-2 to TRBJ2-7, with 7 bases matching TRBD2. This CDR3 has 15 amino acids. The trim removed 1 base at V and 6 bases at J, leaving 9 bases unmatched. In germline, CDR1 is LGHNA, CDR2 YNFKEQ. For the CDR3, the DNA is TGTGCCAGCAGCCAAGGACTAGCAATACAATCCGAGCAGTACTTC. Encoded protein: CASSQGLAIQSEQYF.

The gene calls are TRBV15 and TRBJ1-4, with D possibly being TRBD1 (6 bases). Trimming took off 2 bases at V and 5 bases at J, with 9 bases between the two ends. This CDR3 region has 14 residues. CDR1 is LNHNV, CDR2 YYDKDF, per germline (reference sequence). The CDR3 loop reads CATSRSGQNEKLFF. CDR3 coding DNA: TGTGCCACCAGCAGATCCGGACAGAATGAAAAACTGTTTTTT.

The V and J genes are TRBV29-1 and TRBJ1-1, with TRBD1 as a possible D gene (6 bases). CDR1 is SQVTM, CDR2 ANQGSEA, per germline. V was shortened by 7 bases and J by 3 bases, with 15 bases between the two germline ends. The CDR3 totals 13 residues. This chain's CDR3 is CSARQVADTEAFF. The CDR3, as DNA: TGCAGCGCCCGACAGGTCGCGGACACTGAAGCTTTCTTT.

The J gene is TRBJ2-5, the V gene TRBV5-1, with a weak D call TRBD2 (5 bases). V shed 0 bases and J shed 5 bases, with 8 bases lying between them. Germline CDR1 is SGHRS and CDR2 is YFSETQ. The CDR3 totals 13 residues. The CDR3 loop reads CASSLGVAETQYF. Written as DNA, the CDR3 is TGCGCCAGCAGCTTGGGAGTAGCGGAGACCCAGTACTTC.

On this clone: Mismatch with germline at one junction end may stem from a read error. V usage is TRBV7-7 and J usage is TRBJ2-2; TRBD2 agrees at 7 bases. The CDR3 sequence is 18 residues long. Germline assignment: CDR1 SSHAT and CDR2 FNYEAQ (reference sequence). The CDR3 protein is CASSSGSGLYTNTGELFF. The DNA for the CDR3 is TGTGCTAGCAGCTCGGGATCGGGACTATATACGAACACCGGGGAGCTGTTTTTT.

This chain connects TRBV12-5 to TRBJ2-1, with D tentatively TRBD2 (6 bases). V gave up 0 bases and J gave up 6 bases, with 18 bases separating them. Per the germline V gene, CDR1 is LGHNT and CDR2 is FRNRAP. This CDR3 is built from 17 residues. CDR3 amino acids: CASGLVDRTKAFNEQFF. CDR3 coding DNA: TGTGCTAGTGGTTTGGTAGATCGGACTAAAGCTTTCAATGAGCAGTTCTTC.

The genes are TRBV5-6 and TRBJ2-4, with 9 bases aligning to TRBD1. Trimming at V came to 3 bases and at J to 8 bases, leaving 9 bases not matched to a gene. CDR1 and CDR2 from the germline V gene are SGHDT and YYEEEE. This CDR3 is 15 amino acids long. The CDR3 loop is CASSWDRETGDIQYF. Written as DNA, the CDR3 is TGTGCCAGCAGCTGGGACAGGGAAACGGGGGACATTCAGTACTTC.

The chain has TRBV19 and TRBJ2-1; no clear D gene. Germline values: CDR1 LNHDA, CDR2 SQIVND (reference sequence). This CDR3 is 11 amino acids long. Trimming pared 6 bases from V and 9 bases from J, leaving 9 bases between. CDR3 in DNA: TGTGCCAGTAGGAGAGGCGGTGAGCAGTTCTTC. Translating gives CASRRGGEQFF. Together with reference TRBV19 and TRBJ2-1, the CDR3 gives the full variable domain: DGGITQSPKYLFRKEGQNVTLSCEQNLNHDAMYWYRQDPGQGLRLIYYSQIVNDFQKGDIAEGYSVSREKKESFPLTVTSAQKNPTAFYLCASRRGGEQFFGPGTRLTVL.